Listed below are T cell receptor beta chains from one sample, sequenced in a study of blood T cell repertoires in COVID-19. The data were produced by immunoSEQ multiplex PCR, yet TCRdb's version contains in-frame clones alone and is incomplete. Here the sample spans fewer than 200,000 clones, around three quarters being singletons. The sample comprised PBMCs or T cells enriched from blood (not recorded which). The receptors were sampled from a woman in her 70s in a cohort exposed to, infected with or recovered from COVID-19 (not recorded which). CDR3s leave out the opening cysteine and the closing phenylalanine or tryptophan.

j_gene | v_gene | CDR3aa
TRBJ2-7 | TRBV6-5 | ASSSAEQY
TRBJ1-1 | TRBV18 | ASSPRQGGNTEAF
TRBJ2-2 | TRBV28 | ASRGQVDGELF
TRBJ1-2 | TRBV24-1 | ATSDPSDRGRGYT
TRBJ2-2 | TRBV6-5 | ASSYADSTGELF
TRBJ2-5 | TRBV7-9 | ASSLRVGRGETQY
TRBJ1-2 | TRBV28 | VSSPTVNYGYT
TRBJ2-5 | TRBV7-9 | ASSPRTGGGETQY
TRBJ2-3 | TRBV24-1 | ATGRTGVTDTQY
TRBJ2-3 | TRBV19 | ASRPTSGSSDTQY
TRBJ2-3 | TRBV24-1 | ATSDLTAGDITDTQY
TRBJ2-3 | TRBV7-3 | ASSLETRDTQY
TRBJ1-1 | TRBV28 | ASSPPARGNTEAF
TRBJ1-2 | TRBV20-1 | SASPSGGNGYT
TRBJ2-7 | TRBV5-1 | ASSPTPSGSYEQY
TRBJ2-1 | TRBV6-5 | ASRPMRGEQF
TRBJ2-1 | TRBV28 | ASSSRGDSSYNEQF
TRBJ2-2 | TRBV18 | ASSPRDTSNTGELF
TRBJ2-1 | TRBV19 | ASSIDAPGLAGYNEQF
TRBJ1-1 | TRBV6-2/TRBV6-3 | ASSLGLGEREAF
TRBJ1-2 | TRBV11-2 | ASSLGGQGQYYGYT
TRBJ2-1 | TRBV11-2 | ASSLGLDDEQF
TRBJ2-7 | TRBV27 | ASRAGREYTYEQY
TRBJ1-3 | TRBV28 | ASSLGTASGNTIY
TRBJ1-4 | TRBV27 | ASSQGTGVEKLF
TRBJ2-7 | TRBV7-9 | ASSLLAESYEQY